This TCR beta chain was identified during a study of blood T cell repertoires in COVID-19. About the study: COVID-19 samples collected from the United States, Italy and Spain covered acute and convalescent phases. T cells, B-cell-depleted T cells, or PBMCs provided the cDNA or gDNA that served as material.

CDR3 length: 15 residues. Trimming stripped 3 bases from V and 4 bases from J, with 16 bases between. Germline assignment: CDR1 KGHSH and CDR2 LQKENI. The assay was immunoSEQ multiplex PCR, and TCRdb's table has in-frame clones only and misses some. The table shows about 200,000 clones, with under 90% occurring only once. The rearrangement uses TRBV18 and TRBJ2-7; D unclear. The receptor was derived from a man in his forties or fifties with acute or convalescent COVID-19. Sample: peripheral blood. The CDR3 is CASSPYATILYEQYF. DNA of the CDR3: TGTGCCAGCTCACCGTATGCAACCATCCTATACGAGCAGTACTTC.